This passage covers 2 T cell receptor beta chains from one sample sequenced in a study of graft-versus-host responses after intestinal transplantation. No antigen has been identified for these receptors. Assay used: immunoSEQ multiplex PCR; TCRdb lists only in-frame clones, some missing. The data contain more than 70,000 clones, around 92% of them singletons. Sequenced material: unstimulated CD8+ T cells sorted from spleen or lymph node cells, taken before transplant. The origin of the receptors is a human donor who was the organ donor for an intestinal transplant.

The V call is TRBV5-8, the J call TRBJ2-7, with 8 bases fitting TRBD1. CDR1 and CDR2 from the germline V gene are SGHTS and YDEGEE. The trim removed 7 bases at V and 4 bases at J, leaving 4 bases unmatched. This CDR3 has 12 residues. The CDR3 DNA reads TGTGCCAGCGGACAGGGTGGGTACGAGCAGTACTTC. This gives the protein CASGQGGYEQYF.

The genes are TRBV11-2 and TRBJ2-7, with 7 nucleotides matching TRBD1. The CDR3 has 12 amino acids. Per the germline V gene, CDR1 is SGHAT and CDR2 is FQNNGV. V was clipped by 4 bases and J by 5 bases; unmatched bases: 2. Written as DNA, the CDR3 is TGTGCCAGCAGCTCGACAGGGAACGAGCAGTACTTC. This gives the protein CASSSTGNEQYF.